This T cell receptor beta chain derives from a study of siplizumab effects on memory and regulatory T cells. Whole-study results and caveats: For siplizumab cultures, the suppressive function of their proliferating Tregs was not confirmed. Mappable alloreactive CD4+ clones averaged approximately 69% Treg-derived with siplizumab versus about 30% in controls.

On this clone: The antigen remains undetermined.

The CDR3 runs 17 residues. Germline CDR1 is SGHRS and CDR2 is YFSETQ. V was pared by 0 bases and J by 2 bases, with 6 bases of the junction left unmatched. Assay: immunoSEQ multiplex PCR; the TCRdb copy retains only in-frame clones and omits some. The repertoire holds fewer than 100,000 clones, with about 94% as singletons. The receptor was derived from a human donor in good health. The chain employs TRBV5-1 and TRBJ2-3; 10 bases are shared with TRBD2. The sample comprised non-Treg CD4+ T cells sorted from blood. The CDR3 DNA reads as TGCGCCAGCAGCTTGGCTCGGACTAGCGGACCCACAGATACGCAGTATTTT. It codes for CASSLARTSGPTDTQYF. The variable domain in full, with the rest retrieved from reference TRBV5-1 and TRBJ2-3, is KAGVTQTPRYLIKTRGQQVTLSCSPISGHRSVSWYQQTPGQGLQFLFEYFSETQRNKGNFPGRFSGRQFSNSRSEMNVSTLELGDSALYLCASSLARTSGPTDTQYFGPGTRLTVL.